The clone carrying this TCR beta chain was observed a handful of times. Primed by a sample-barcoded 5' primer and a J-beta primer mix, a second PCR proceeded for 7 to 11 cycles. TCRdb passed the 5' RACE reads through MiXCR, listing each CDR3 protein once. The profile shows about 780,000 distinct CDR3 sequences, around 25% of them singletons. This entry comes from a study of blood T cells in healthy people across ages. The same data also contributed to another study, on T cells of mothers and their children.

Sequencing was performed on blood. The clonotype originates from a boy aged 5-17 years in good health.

CDR3 residues: CSAGASGALETQYF. CDR3 DNA sequence: TGCAGTGCTGGGGCTAGCGGGGCTTTAGAGACCCAGTACTTC. The chain employs TRBV20-1 and TRBJ2-5, with 9 bases that match TRBD2. Germline CDR1 and CDR2: DFQATT and SNEGSKA (reference sequence). The V and J ends lost 5 bases and 4 bases, in that order; junction bases with no gene match: 8. This CDR3 is built from 14 residues.